The 24 T cell receptor beta chains given below trace back to one sample, sequenced in a study of human T cells and chemical hapten exposure. The time point was: pre-sensitization, week 0. Noted treatment: therapeutic diphenylcyclopropenone sensitization with weekly scalp DPC. TCRdb itself ran the RACE reads through MiXCR, one entry per CDR3 protein. The sample records about 42,000 distinct CDR3 sequences, roughly an eighth being singletons. This sample comprised whole blood, obtained in connection with sensitization to the hapten diphenylcyclopropenone (DPC). These receptors were collected from a woman aged 30 to 39 with alopecia areata. Some clones in this sample may be carry-over from other donors' samples.

This clonotype was counted ten times or more. CDR3 protein: CASSLGGGVTEAFF. The CDR3 nucleotides are TGTGCCAGCAGCTTAGGGGGCGGGGTAACTGAAGCTTTCTTT. The genes are TRBV7-8 and TRBJ1-1; tentative D call: TRBD1 (5 bases). V dropped 1 base and J dropped 5 bases, with 11 bases sitting between them. The CDR3 totals 14 residues. The germline gives CDR1 SGHVS, CDR2 FQNEAQ.

The chain has TRBV5-1 and TRBJ1-2; tentative D call: TRBD1 (5 bases). V lost 2 bases and J 10 bases, leaving 15 bases between the germline ends. The CDR3 covers 13 residues. The germline CDR1 and CDR2 sequences are SGHRS and YFSETQ. The CDR3 region has the DNA TGCGCCAGCAGCTTTAGAGGGGAGGATGACTACACCTTC. Its protein product is CASSFRGEDDYTF.

In its sample, this clonotype was seen many times. The chain is built from TRBV10-3 and TRBJ1-5, with D unclear. There are 15 residues in the CDR3. The V end was cut by 3 bases, the J end by 0 bases, with 9 bases between. Germline CDR1 is ENHRY and CDR2 is SYGVKD. The CDR3 spells CAISEGRNSNQPQHF. The DNA for the CDR3 is TGTGCCATCAGTGAAGGTCGGAATAGCAATCAGCCCCAGCATTTT.

The CDR3 nucleotides are TGTGCCAGCAGCTTATTTTTCGGGACTAGCTCGGGCGGGGAGCTGTTTTTT. Encoded protein: CASSLFFGTSSGGELFF. This chain links TRBV7-6 with TRBJ2-2; 9 bases agree with TRBD2. The CDR3 is made up of 17 amino acids. V lost 2 bases, J lost 7 bases, and 11 bases stayed unmatched. CDR1 is SGHVS, CDR2 FNYEAQ, per germline.

The rearrangement joins TRBV29-1 to TRBJ1-1, with D uncertain. Germline V gene sequence: CDR1 SQVTM, CDR2 ANQGSEA. The CDR3 spans 10 residues. With 7 bases removed from V and 2 bases from J, the gap between germline ends came to 5 bases. The CDR3 sequence: CSAQNTEAFF. DNA of the CDR3: TGCAGCGCCCAAAACACTGAAGCTTTCTTT.

This clonotype was seen many times. J is TRBJ1-1 and V is TRBV4-3; no firm D call. The CDR3 extends over 15 amino acids. Trimming left V 0 bases short and J 0 bases short, with 8 bases between. Germline-derived CDR1 and CDR2 are LGHNA and YSLEER. CDR3 residues: CASSQDVSMNTEAFF. DNA of the CDR3: TGCGCCAGCAGCCAAGACGTTTCCATGAACACTGAAGCTTTCTTT.

As DNA, the CDR3 is TGTGCCACCAGTGATTTGCAGCGGCAAGAGACCCAGTACTTC. Amino acid sequence: CATSDLQRQETQYF. The V and J genes are TRBV24-1 and TRBJ2-5; D possibly corresponds to TRBD2 (5 bases). Germline CDR1 and CDR2: KGHDR and SFDVKD. The V and J ends lost 0 bases and 2 bases respectively, with 6 bases between them. The CDR3 runs to 14 residues.

This clonotype was detected only a few times. The rearrangement joins TRBV7-2 to TRBJ1-5, with D perhaps TRBD1 (6 bases). Germline loops: CDR1 SGHTA, CDR2 FQGNSA. Trimming removed 5 bases from V and 4 bases from J, with 9 bases in between. The CDR3 spans 13 residues. The CDR3 coding sequence is TGTGCCAGCAGCCCAGGGACAAATCAGCCCCAGCATTTT. Its protein is CASSPGTNQPQHF.

The chain links TRBV2 to TRBJ2-5; 8 bases map to TRBD1. CDR3 length: 13 residues. J lost 7 bases, V lost 5 bases, and 6 bases had no gene match. Germline V gene data show CDR1 as SNHLY and CDR2 as FYNNEI. Here the CDR3 reads CASSRTGRVTQYF. DNA of the CDR3: TGTGCCAGCAGTCGGACAGGGCGCGTGACCCAGTACTTC. The full variable domain, its missing parts supplied by reference TRBV2 and TRBJ2-5, is EPEVTQTPSHQVTQMGQEVILRCVPISNHLYFYWYRQILGQKVEFLVSFYNNEISEKSEIFDDQFSVERPDGSNFTLKIRSTKLEDSAMYFCASSRTGRVTQYFGPGTRLLVL.

This chain uses TRBV9 with TRBJ1-3, with D unresolved. Trimming shortened V by 0 bases and J by 0 bases, and 7 bases separated the two germline ends. The CDR3 contains 15 residues. The germline gives CDR1 SGDLS, CDR2 YYNGEE. The CDR3 DNA is TGTGCCAGCAGCGTAGCCGGCTCCTCTGGAAACACCATATATTTT. This sequence encodes CASSVAGSSGNTIYF.

At least ten counts were recorded for this clonotype. The chain carries TRBV12-3 or TRBV12-4 and TRBJ1-3; possibly TRBD1 for D (5 bases). Trimming removed 5 bases from V and 4 bases from J, with 12 bases in between. This CDR3 has 14 amino acids. This chain's CDR3 is CASSPAGLGNTIYF. The CDR3 bases are TGTGCCAGCAGTCCGGCGGGGCTAGGAAACACCATATATTTT.

The CDR3 DNA follows: TGTGCCAGCAGCCAACAACTAGGCAATGAGCAGTTCTTC. Its protein is CASSQQLGNEQFF. V is TRBV3-1 and J is TRBJ2-1, with TRBD2 as a possible D gene (5 bases). This CDR3 has 13 residues. Germline V gene sequence: CDR1 LGHDT, CDR2 YNNKEL (reference sequence). Between the trimmed V and J ends, which lost 2 bases and 6 bases, there was a span of 8 bases.

This clonotype was detected a few times. This chain links TRBV7-2 with TRBJ2-3; TRBD1 or TRBD2 may be the D gene (5 bases each). The germline gives CDR1 SGHTA, CDR2 FQGNSA. Trimming took off 3 bases at V and 2 bases at J, with 15 bases between the two ends. CDR3 length: 16 residues. CDR3 sequence (DNA): TGTGCCAGCAGCTTTTCCGGGACCCGACTCACAGATACGCAGTATTTT. It yields the protein CASSFSGTRLTDTQYF.

This clonotype has at least ten counts. The J gene is TRBJ2-7, the V gene TRBV10-3, with 8 bases fitting TRBD2. The J segment lost 0 bases and the V segment lost 2 bases, leaving 0 bases of the junction unmatched. Germline V CDR1 and CDR2: ENHRY, SYGVKD. This CDR3 spans 14 amino acids. As DNA, the CDR3 is TGTGCCATCAGTGAGCGGGGGGGCTCCTACGAGCAGTACTTC. Its protein is CAISERGGSYEQYF.

This clonotype has a single count. Mismatch with germline at one junction end may stem from a read error. V and J are TRBV9 and TRBJ2-5; D is undetermined. Per germline, CDR1 SGDLS and CDR2 YYNGEE. There are 13 residues in the CDR3. This chain's CDR3 is CASSVRPQETQNF. As DNA, the CDR3 is TGTGCCAGCAGCGTAAGGCCCCAAGAGACCCAGAACTTC. The whole variable domain, remainder taken from reference TRBV9 and TRBJ2-5, is DSGVTQTPKHLITATGQRVTLRCSPRSGDLSVYWYQQSLDQGLQFLIQYYNGEERAKGNILERFSAQQFPDLHSELNLSSLELGDSALYFCASSVRPQETQNFGPGTRLLVL.

This chain connects TRBV7-2 to TRBJ1-5; no clear D. V was clipped by 4 bases and J by 3 bases, with 16 bases between them. Germline loops: CDR1 SGHTA, CDR2 FQGNSA. The CDR3 has 16 residues. CDR3 region: CASSSGSGYYNQPQHF. CDR3 DNA: TGTGCCAGCAGCTCTGGTTCGGGATATTACAATCAGCCCCAGCATTTT.

This clonotype has at least ten counts. The CDR3 protein is CASSESGRSAKNIQYF. For the CDR3, the DNA is TGTGCCAGCAGTGAGAGCGGGAGGTCGGCCAAAAACATTCAGTACTTC. V gene TRBV6-6 combines with J gene TRBJ2-4; 9 bases are a match to TRBD2. The CDR3 is 16 residues long. Germline V gene data show CDR1 as MNHNY and CDR2 as SVGAGI (reference sequence). V lost 5 bases to trimming and J lost 1 base; unmatched junction nucleotides: 6.

In this sample, this clonotype turned up a few times. The CDR3 nucleotides read TGTGCCAGCAGCTTAACAGCCCAAAAACTGTTTTTT. Translated, it gives CASSLTAQKLFF. The V and J genes are TRBV7-2 and TRBJ1-4, with D unclear. V dropped 2 bases and J dropped 9 bases, with 7 bases sitting between them. The germline V gene has CDR1 SGHTA and CDR2 FQGNSA. This CDR3 region has 12 residues.

This clonotype was counted many times. The chain recombines TRBV20-1 with TRBJ1-2; D remains unclear. Trimming took off 6 bases at V and 4 bases at J, with 15 bases between the two ends. Germline V lookup: CDR1 DFQATT, CDR2 SNEGSKA (reference sequence). This CDR3 region has 13 residues. CDR3 nucleotide sequence: TGCAGTGCAAGTTGGGGAGGCACCTATGGCTACACCTTC. This translates into CSASWGGTYGYTF.

This clonotype was counted ten times or more. V usage is TRBV7-9 and J usage is TRBJ2-1; D may match TRBD1 or TRBD2 (5 bases each). Germline V gives CDR1 SEHNR, CDR2 FQNEAQ (reference sequence). V was trimmed by 4 bases and J by 8 bases, leaving 18 bases between them. The CDR3 runs 15 residues. CDR3 bases: TGTGCCAGCAGCTCTCGTGCAGGGCGGGTATATGAGCAGTTCTTC. This translates into CASSSRAGRVYEQFF.

This clonotype showed up many times. The V and J genes are TRBV12-3 or TRBV12-4 and TRBJ2-4; 11 nucleotides agree with TRBD1. V shed 5 bases and J 0 bases; nucleotides not matched to a gene: 6. This CDR3 spans 17 amino acids. The CDR3 nucleotides read TGTGCCAGCAGTGGACAGGGGGCAATGGTAGCCAAAAACATTCAGTACTTC. Translating gives CASSGQGAMVAKNIQYF.

The chain carries TRBV4-2 and TRBJ1-2; 9 bases fit TRBD1. The CDR3 is made up of 15 amino acids. Germline V lookup: CDR1 LGHNA, CDR2 YNFKEQ. V lost 3 bases and J lost 5; bases outside the gene matches: 7. CDR3: CASSHEGQGGYGYTF. The CDR3 bases are TGTGCCAGCAGCCATGAGGGACAGGGCGGATATGGCTACACCTTC.

V is TRBV18 and J is TRBJ2-1; 11 bases line up with TRBD2. This CDR3 comprises 17 residues. Germline trimming cut 2 bases from V and 10 bases from J; bases unmatched to any gene: 13. Germline V gene data show CDR1 as KGHSH and CDR2 as LQKENI. The CDR3 region is CASSPYPSLAGGLEQFF. The CDR3 DNA reads TGTGCCAGCTCACCATATCCAAGCCTAGCGGGAGGCCTAGAGCAGTTCTTC.

V gene TRBV18 combines with J gene TRBJ2-3; no clear D. Trimming removed 6 bases at V and 4 bases at J, with 11 bases between. CDR1 is KGHSH, CDR2 LQKENI, per germline. CDR3 length: 13 residues. The CDR3 bases are TGTGCCAGCTCCGCCAACCGTGCAGATACGCAGTATTTT. Its translation is CASSANRADTQYF. Variable domain in full (rest from reference TRBV18 and TRBJ2-3): NAGVMQNPRHLVRRRGQEARLRCSPMKGHSHVYWYRQLPEEGLKFMVYLQKENIIDESGMPKERFSAEFPKEGPSILRIQQVVRGDSAAYFCASSANRADTQYFGPGTRLTVL.